This T cell receptor beta chain derives from a study of T cell clones after liver transplantation. Study-level information: Apart from a few HCV-positive recipients, transplants were for non-autoimmune, non-viral reasons. Standard immunosuppression, with no induction, continued until 12-24 months after transplant.

Study-level findings and limits: Compared with third party-reactive sequences, donor-reactive ones declined more, independent of withdrawal success. Rather than being deleted, graft donor-reactive T cells may have moved into the graft.

CDR1 MNHEY and CDR2 SVGAGI come from the germline V gene. This CDR3 region has 15 residues. V gave up 2 bases and J gave up 7 bases; unmatched junction bases: 6. As regards this clone: Its target is not known.

Method: immunoSEQ multiplex PCR; TCRdb's copy keeps in-frame clones and lacks some. The sample has roughly 10,000 clones; 78% are singletons. The sequencing used CD8+ T cells from blood, collected at the 22-month timepoint. This rearrangement joins TRBV6-5 to TRBJ1-5; 9 bases fit TRBD1. The TCR comes from a human patient who received a liver transplant. Some T cells may originate from the graft donor. The CDR3 protein is CASSYTLGQGQPQHF. The CDR3 coding sequence is TGTGCCAGCAGTTACACACTGGGACAGGGACAGCCCCAGCATTTT.